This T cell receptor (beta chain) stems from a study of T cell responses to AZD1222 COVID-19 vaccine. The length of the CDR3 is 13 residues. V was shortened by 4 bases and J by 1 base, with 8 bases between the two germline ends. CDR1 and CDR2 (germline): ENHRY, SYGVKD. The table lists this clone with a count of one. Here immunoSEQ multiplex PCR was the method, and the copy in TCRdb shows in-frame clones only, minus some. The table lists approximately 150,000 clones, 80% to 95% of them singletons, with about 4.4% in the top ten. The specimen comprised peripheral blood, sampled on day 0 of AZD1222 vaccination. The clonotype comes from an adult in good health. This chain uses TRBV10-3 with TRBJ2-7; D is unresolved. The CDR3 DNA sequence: TGTGCCATCAGTGCGGGCGGATCCTACGAGCAGTACTTC. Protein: CAISAGGSYEQYF.